Listed here are 22 T cell receptor beta chains from one sample, sequenced in a study of blood T cell repertoires in COVID-19. The assay was immunoSEQ multiplex PCR, and TCRdb's table has in-frame clones only and misses some. The table shows around 260,000 clones, with over 75% occurring only once. Input material: peripheral blood. The source of these receptors is a human donor with COVID-19, enrolled during active disease. The donor label of this sample is uncertain.

The rearrangement joins TRBV25-1 to TRBJ1-1, with 7 bases that match TRBD1. The V and J ends lost 0 bases and 11 bases, in that order; junction bases with no gene match: 6. The CDR3 is 13 residues long. Germline loops: CDR1 MGHDK, CDR2 SYGVNS. The CDR3 DNA reads TGTGCCAGCAGTGAATATGGAACAGGGGCCGCTTTCTTT. Translated, it gives CASSEYGTGAAFF.

The genes are TRBV27 and TRBJ1-1, with 7 bases lining up with TRBD1. V shed 3 bases and J 5 bases; nucleotides not matched to a gene: 6. The CDR3 consists of 14 residues. Germline-derived CDR1 and CDR2 are MNHEY and SMNVEV (reference sequence). The CDR3: CASSFIGGRTEAFF. The DNA for the CDR3 is TGTGCCAGCAGTTTCATAGGGGGCAGGACTGAAGCTTTCTTT.

This clone was seen more than once but under ten times. The CDR3 DNA sequence: TGCGCCAGCAGCTTGACCGGACAGCCTAATGAAAAACTGTTTTTT. It codes for CASSLTGQPNEKLFF. V usage is TRBV5-1 and J usage is TRBJ1-4; possibly TRBD1 for D (6 bases). With 1 base removed from V and 3 bases from J, the gap between germline ends came to 10 bases. CDR3 length: 15 residues. The germline CDR1 and CDR2 sequences are SGHRS and YFSETQ.

This chain's CDR3 is CASSFWGRSSGANVLTF. For the CDR3, the DNA is TGTGCCAGCAGCTTTTGGGGCAGGTCCTCTGGGGCCAACGTCCTGACTTTC. The chain combines TRBV5-6 with TRBJ2-6; a weak D match, TRBD1 (5 bases). The V end was cut by 2 bases, the J end by 0 bases, with 12 bases between. The CDR3 extends over 17 amino acids. Germline-derived CDR1 and CDR2 are SGHDT and YYEEEE. The full variable domain, its missing parts supplied by reference TRBV5-6 and TRBJ2-6, is DAGVTQSPTHLIKTRGQQVTLRCSPKSGHDTVSWYQQALGQGPQFIFQYYEEEERQRGNFPDRFSGHQFPNYSSELNVNALLLGDSALYLCASSFWGRSSGANVLTFGAGSRLTVL.

The V call is TRBV7-8, the J call TRBJ2-6, with D maybe TRBD1 (5 bases). The CDR3 has 17 amino acids. V lost 2 bases to trimming and J lost 0 bases, with 11 bases between them. Germline values: CDR1 SGHVS, CDR2 FQNEAQ. The CDR3, as DNA: TGTGCCAGCAGCTTATACAGGCCCAACTCTGGGGCCAACGTCCTGACTTTC. This gives the protein CASSLYRPNSGANVLTF.

This chain links TRBV11-3 with TRBJ1-1; no clear D gene. CDR1 SGHNT and CDR2 YENEEA come from the germline V gene. Trimming cost V 5 bases and J 3 bases, with 13 bases left between them. The CDR3 runs to 14 residues. The CDR3 nucleotides read TGTGCCAGCAGCAAAGGCGGCTACGACACTGAAGCTTTCTTT. Protein sequence: CASSKGGYDTEAFF.

The gene calls are TRBV4-3 and TRBJ2-2, with TRBD2 matching 14 bases. The CDR3 spans 18 residues. Trimming cost V 3 bases and J 8 bases; bases outside gene matches: 11. Looked up from germline, CDR1 is LGHNA and CDR2 is YSLEER. The CDR3: CASSHGTSGSFATGELFF. CDR3 sequence (DNA): TGCGCCAGCAGCCACGGGACTAGCGGGAGTTTCGCTACGGGGGAGCTGTTTTTT.

CDR3 coding DNA: TGTGCCAGCAGCTTACTTGCGGGGCCCGGGGCTGAAGCTTTCTTT. Protein sequence: CASSLLAGPGAEAFF. This sequence joins TRBV11-2 and TRBJ1-1, with D maybe TRBD1 (5 bases). The CDR3 is made up of 15 amino acids. Germline CDR1 SGHAT, CDR2 FQNNGV. V lost 2 bases, J lost 6 bases, and 16 bases lay in between.

The chain couples TRBV7-2 to TRBJ2-2; TRBD2 matches 15 bases. There are 18 residues in the CDR3. The junction had 9 bases not matched to a gene; V was cut back by 5 bases and J by 5 bases. The V gene's germline CDR1 is SGHTA and CDR2 FQGNSA. The CDR3 bases are TGTGCCAGCAGCATCGGACTAGCGGGAGGGCCGGGGACCGGGGAGCTGTTTTTT. It yields the protein CASSIGLAGGPGTGELFF. Variable domain in full (rest from reference TRBV7-2 and TRBJ2-2): GAGVSQSPSNKVTEKGKDVELRCDPISGHTALYWYRQSLGQGLEFLIYFQGNSAPDKSGLPSDRFSAERTGGSVSTLTIQRTQQEDSAVYLCASSIGLAGGPGTGELFFGEGSRLTVL.

This clone showed up just a few times. The V call is TRBV2, the J call TRBJ1-6; 11 nucleotides match TRBD1. The CDR3 covers 15 residues. CDR1 and CDR2 (germline): SNHLY, FYNNEI. V trimming: 7 bases; J trimming: 10 bases; junction bases outside the gene matches: 9. CDR3 in amino acids: CASKVGTGGRSPLHF. The CDR3, as DNA: TGTGCCAGCAAGGTCGGGACAGGGGGGCGATCACCCCTCCACTTT.

The chain employs TRBV5-1 and TRBJ1-1, with TRBD1 as a possible D gene (5 bases). Trimming took 2 bases from V and 0 from J, leaving 14 bases between them. This CDR3 region has 16 residues. The germline gives CDR1 SGHRS, CDR2 YFSETQ. CDR3 protein: CASSLRGGGMNTEAFF. In DNA form, the CDR3 reads TGCGCCAGCAGCTTAAGGGGCGGGGGAATGAACACTGAAGCTTTCTTT.

The CDR3 DNA reads as TGTGCCAGCAGTTACTCCCCAGGGACCTACGAGCAGTACTTC. It is translated as CASSYSPGTYEQYF. The chain recombines TRBV6-5 with TRBJ2-7, with a tentative D call TRBD1 (5 bases). V was clipped by 0 bases and J by 2 bases, with 8 bases between them. Germline CDR1 MNHEY, CDR2 SVGAGI. This CDR3 comprises 14 residues.

The chain employs TRBV4-1 and TRBJ1-1, with unresolved D. This CDR3 has 16 residues. Germline V gene data show CDR1 as MGHRA and CDR2 as YSYEKL. V lost 1 base and J lost 5, with 17 bases in between. The CDR3 loop is CASSQGLGRIKTEAFF. The CDR3, as DNA: TGCGCCAGCAGCCAAGGTTTGGGGAGAATTAAGACTGAAGCTTTCTTT.

The chain carries TRBV6-1 and TRBJ1-6; maybe TRBD1 (6 bases). Germline CDR1 reads MNHNS; CDR2 reads SASEGT. The CDR3 has 15 residues. With 7 bases removed from V and 7 bases from J, the gap between germline ends came to 17 bases. DNA of the CDR3: TGTGCCAGCACGTCTTCGCGGGGGGCGAATTCACCCCTCCACTTT. This gives the protein CASTSSRGANSPLHF.

This chain's CDR3 is CASSSAGTAYSGNTIYF. In nucleotides, the CDR3 is TGTGCCAGCAGTTCCGCCGGGACAGCTTACTCTGGAAACACCATATATTTT. The chain joins TRBV28 to TRBJ1-3; 7 nucleotides align to TRBD1. CDR3 length equals 17 residues. V shed 4 bases, J shed 0 bases, and the junction held 9 bases outside the gene matches. Germline values: CDR1 MDHEN, CDR2 SYDVKM. The full variable domain, with the rest looked up from reference TRBV28 and TRBJ1-3, is DVKVTQSSRYLVKRTGEKVFLECVQDMDHENMFWYRQDPGLGLRLIYFSYDVKMKEKGDIPEGYSVSREKKERFSLILESASTNQTSMYLCASSSAGTAYSGNTIYFGEGSWLTVV.

The chain employs TRBV10-3 and TRBJ1-6, with a weak D call TRBD1 (5 bases). The V gene lost 8 bases and the J gene lost 9 bases, with 11 bases spanning the gap. Germline V lookup: CDR1 ENHRY, CDR2 SYGVKD. The CDR3 covers 12 residues. As DNA, the CDR3 is TGTGCCATCGGGGCGACAGCTTCACCCCTCCACTTT. Protein: CAIGATASPLHF.

The V gene is TRBV11-3, the J gene TRBJ2-7, with TRBD2 matching over 8 bases. Germline CDR1 reads SGHNT; CDR2 reads YENEEA. CDR3 length equals 15 residues. J lost 3 bases, V lost 1 base, and 5 bases had no gene match. CDR3 nucleotide sequence: TGTGCCAGCAGCTTAGGTAGCGGGGTAATCTACGAGCAGTACTTC. This translates into CASSLGSGVIYEQYF.

The chain links TRBV9 to TRBJ2-2; 8 nucleotides match TRBD2. Trimming at V came to 0 bases and at J to 5 bases, leaving 3 bases not matched to a gene. The V gene's germline CDR1 is SGDLS and CDR2 YYNGEE. CDR3 size: 15 residues. Here the CDR3 reads CASSVGASGTGELFF. For the CDR3, the DNA is TGTGCCAGCAGCGTAGGGGCTAGCGGGACCGGGGAGCTGTTTTTT.

The V call is TRBV18, the J call TRBJ1-5; 8 nucleotides align to TRBD1. The J segment lost 0 bases and the V segment lost 3 bases, leaving 13 bases of the junction unmatched. Germline-derived CDR1 and CDR2 are KGHSH and LQKENI. There are 19 residues in the CDR3. CDR3 DNA: TGTGCCAGCTCACCCTCAATTGGACAGGGAGGGTATAGCAATCAGCCCCAGCATTTT. It yields the protein CASSPSIGQGGYSNQPQHF.

V is TRBV11-2 and J is TRBJ1-2; D unresolved. V lost 5 bases and J 2 bases, leaving 12 bases between the germline ends. This CDR3 spans 14 amino acids. Germline-derived CDR1 and CDR2 are SGHAT and FQNNGV. CDR3 bases: TGTGCCAGCAGCCCTATGAATTACAACTATGGCTACACCTTC. Its translation is CASSPMNYNYGYTF.

The chain combines TRBV7-8 with TRBJ1-5; TRBD1 matches 8 bases. This CDR3 has 14 residues. In germline, CDR1 is SGHVS, CDR2 FQNEAQ. V trimming: 5 bases; J trimming: 7 bases; junction bases outside the gene matches: 7. The CDR3 coding sequence is TGTGCCAGCAGCCTAAACAGGGGGTTACAGCCCCAGCATTTT. Its translation is CASSLNRGLQPQHF. The complete variable domain, with remaining parts taken from reference TRBV7-8 and TRBJ1-5, reads GAGVSQSPRYKVAKRGQDVALRCDPISGHVSLFWYQQALGQGPEFLTYFQNEAQLDKSGLPSDRFFAERPEGSVSTLKIQRTQQEDSAVYLCASSLNRGLQPQHFGDGTRLSIL.

The chain links TRBV3-1 (or the pseudogene TRBV3-2) to TRBJ1-6, with D perhaps matching TRBD1 (6 bases). Germline-derived CDR1 and CDR2 are LGHDT and YNNKEL (reference sequence). The CDR3 sequence is 15 residues long. V lost 4 bases and J lost 7, with 14 bases in between. CDR3 protein: CASSPGQFSNSPLHF. The CDR3 nucleotides are TGTGCCAGCAGCCCTGGACAGTTCTCAAATTCACCCCTCCACTTT.